The 10 T cell receptor beta chains given below trace back to one sample, sequenced in a study of blood T cell repertoires in COVID-19. Profiling relied on immunoSEQ multiplex PCR, and the TCRdb table lists in-frame clones only, not all of them. Of 200,000 or so clones detected, 88% appear once; the ten largest clones hold 15% to 20%. Specimen: peripheral blood. The receptors derive from a man aged 50 to 59 with COVID-19, enrolled during active disease.

The chain links TRBV7-9 to TRBJ1-6; 7 bases match TRBD1. This CDR3 contains 14 residues. The V segment lost 7 bases and the J segment 7 bases; nucleotides outside the gene matches: 7. CDR1 and CDR2 from the germline V gene are SEHNR and FQNEAQ (reference sequence). The CDR3 DNA sequence: TGTGCCAGCACCCCGGGACAGCCAAATTCACCCCTCCACTTT. Translation: CASTPGQPNSPLHF.

The chain carries TRBV7-8 and TRBJ2-7; 10 nucleotides match TRBD2. Losses at the gene ends were 6 bases for V and 4 bases for J; bases not matched to a gene: 6. The CDR3 is 14 residues long. CDR1 and CDR2 from the germline V gene are SGHVS and FQNEAQ. CDR3 DNA: TGTGCCAGCAGTATAACTAGCGGGAAGTACGAGCAGTACTTC. Translated, it gives CASSITSGKYEQYF. Full variable domain (missing parts from reference TRBV7-8 and TRBJ2-7): GAGVSQSPRYKVAKRGQDVALRCDPISGHVSLFWYQQALGQGPEFLTYFQNEAQLDKSGLPSDRFFAERPEGSVSTLKIQRTQQEDSAVYLCASSITSGKYEQYFGPGTRLTVT.

The chain links TRBV6-5 to TRBJ2-2; a possible D gene is TRBD1 (6 bases). The V end was cut by 2 bases, the J end by 7 bases, with 11 bases between. The CDR3 covers 14 residues. Germline CDR1 is MNHEY and CDR2 is SVGAGI. Here the CDR3 reads CASSYTGSNGELFF. As DNA, the CDR3 is TGTGCCAGCAGTTACACAGGGTCGAACGGGGAGCTGTTTTTT.

This chain links TRBV9 with TRBJ1-3; TRBD1 agrees at 7 bases. This CDR3 region has 16 residues. J lost 0 bases, V lost 4 bases, and 7 bases had no gene match. Germline CDR1 SGDLS, CDR2 YYNGEE. The CDR3 region is CASSPGGTSSGNTIYF. The CDR3 bases are TGTGCCAGCAGCCCAGGGGGGACAAGCTCTGGAAACACCATATATTTT.

The chain combines TRBV29-1 with TRBJ1-1; unclear D gene. The CDR3 spans 13 residues. With 6 bases removed from V and 0 bases from J, the gap between germline ends came to 11 bases. Germline values: CDR1 SQVTM, CDR2 ANQGSEA. The CDR3 is CSVAPTVNTEAFF. CDR3 bases: TGCAGCGTCGCACCCACAGTGAACACTGAAGCTTTCTTT.

The chain carries TRBV5-1 and TRBJ1-3; D is unclear. Germline V gene sequence: CDR1 SGHRS, CDR2 YFSETQ. The CDR3 is made up of 14 amino acids. Trimming left V 0 bases short and J 1 base short, with 5 bases between. For the CDR3, the DNA is TGCGCCAGCAGCTTGGAACAGTCTGGAAACACCATATATTTT. This sequence encodes CASSLEQSGNTIYF.

This clone was counted at least ten times. The V and J genes are TRBV28 and TRBJ2-1; 11 bases match TRBD1. CDR3 size: 14 residues. V trimming: 6 bases; J trimming: 5 bases; junction bases outside the gene matches: 3. Germline CDR1 and CDR2: MDHEN and SYDVKM. DNA of the CDR3: TGTGCCAGCAGAAGGGGACAGGGGGACAATGAGCAGTTCTTC. Translating it yields CASRRGQGDNEQFF.

The genes are TRBV29-1 and TRBJ2-5; 9 positions agree with TRBD2. Germline V gene lookup returns CDR1 SQVTM and CDR2 ANQGSEA. Unmatched junction bases numbered 4, after V lost 6 bases and J lost 5 bases. The CDR3 contains 12 residues. The CDR3 DNA reads TGCAGCGTGCGGGAGGGGGGGGAGACCCAGTACTTC. Translation: CSVREGGETQYF.

The CDR3 sequence: CASSQGGQGITDTQYF. For the CDR3, the DNA is TGCGCCAGCAGCCAAGGGGGCCAGGGGATCACAGATACGCAGTATTTT. This chain uses TRBV4-3 with TRBJ2-3, with a tentative D call TRBD1 (6 bases). CDR1 is LGHNA and CDR2 is YSLEER in the germline V gene. The CDR3 covers 16 residues. V lost 1 base and J 2 bases, leaving 13 bases between the germline ends.

The rearrangement joins TRBV9 to TRBJ2-2; 8 bases agree with TRBD1. The V gene end was trimmed by 4 bases and the J gene end by 5 bases; junction bases not matched to a gene: 13. The CDR3 extends over 17 amino acids. The V gene's germline CDR1 is SGDLS and CDR2 YYNGEE. The CDR3 bases are TGTGCCAGCAGCCCCCACGGGCAGGGGGCGCAGACCGGGGAGCTGTTTTTT. It codes for CASSPHGQGAQTGELFF.